Here is one T cell receptor (beta chain) with its context. The sample originates from a study of PD-L1 blockade in urothelial cancer. Method: immunoSEQ multiplex PCR; TCRdb's copy keeps in-frame clones and lacks some. The data hold about 57,000 clones, with 86% observed a single time. The germline V gene has CDR1 SGHAT and CDR2 FQNNGV. The V gene end was trimmed by 5 bases and the J gene end by 7 bases; junction bases not matched to a gene: 10. The CDR3 has 16 amino acids. This receptor was obtained from a man aged 50-59 years with urothelial cancer. The chain recombines TRBV11-2 with TRBJ2-7; TRBD2 matches 14 bases. The specimen comprised PBMCs, sampled around atezolizumab (anti-PD-L1) treatment. The CDR3 reads CASSRLSTSGRGEQYF. CDR3 nucleotides: TGTGCCAGCAGCCGACTATCGACTAGCGGGAGGGGAGAGCAGTACTTC.